The 30 T cell receptor beta chains below come from one sample, sequenced in a study of cytomegalovirus exposure and HLA in healthy donors. The method was immunoSEQ multiplex PCR; TCRdb's version includes in-frame clones alone and lacks a portion of them. The sample comprises about 340,000 clones, 86% of which are singletons, and 0.7% to 0.85% rests with the top ten. Source material: PBMCs. The source is a woman under 30 in good health and CMV-seronegative.

The chain is built from TRBV18 and TRBJ2-7; 9 positions agree with TRBD1. This CDR3 has 15 residues. CDR1 is KGHSH, CDR2 LQKENI, per germline. V dropped 0 bases and J dropped 1; count of bases not matched to a gene: 1. CDR3 nucleotides: TGTGCCAGCTCACCACCCGGGACAGGGTCCTACGAGCAGTACTTC. Its translation is CASSPPGTGSYEQYF.

The chain recombines TRBV5-7 with TRBJ1-5, with 9 positions matching TRBD1. TRBV5-7 is an ORF for which the function is uncertain. This CDR3 region has 15 residues. J lost 6 bases, V lost 4 bases, and 8 bases had no gene match. CDR3 residues: CASSRGQGGSQPQHF. Here the CDR3 DNA reads TGTGCCAGCAGCCGGGGACAGGGAGGGAGTCAGCCCCAGCATTTT.

The count of this clone is one. J is TRBJ2-7 and V is TRBV18, with 12 nucleotides matching TRBD2. V lost 3 bases, J lost 8 bases, and 5 bases stayed unmatched. CDR3 length equals 14 residues. CDR1 and CDR2 (germline): KGHSH, LQKENI. The CDR3 DNA reads as TGTGCCAGCTCACCGACTAGCGGGAGTGAAAAGCAGTACTTC. It encodes CASSPTSGSEKQYF. Full variable domain (rest looked up from reference TRBV18 and TRBJ2-7): NAGVMQNPRHLVRRRGQEARLRCSPMKGHSHVYWYRQLPEEGLKFMVYLQKENIIDESGMPKERFSAEFPKEGPSILRIQQVVRGDSAAYFCASSPTSGSEKQYFGPGTRLTVT.

This chain joins TRBV7-2 and TRBJ2-7; D gene ambiguous. Looked up from germline, CDR1 is SGHTA and CDR2 is FQGNSA. The CDR3 runs to 12 residues. V was cut by 5 bases and J by 2 bases, with 7 bases left in between. CDR3 nucleotide sequence: TGTGCCAGCAGCCCTAAACCCTACGAGCAGTACTTC. Amino acids: CASSPKPYEQYF.

The rearrangement joins TRBV29-1 to TRBJ1-3; tentatively, D is TRBD1 (6 bases). Germline lookup yields CDR1 SQVTM and CDR2 ANQGSEA. Trimming took 7 bases from V and 0 from J, leaving 22 bases between them. This CDR3 is built from 17 residues. The CDR3 reads CSAIGQPSHFSGNTIYF. DNA for the CDR3: TGCAGCGCTATCGGACAGCCTAGCCACTTCTCTGGAAACACCATATATTTT.

The chain couples TRBV6-1 to TRBJ2-7; TRBD1 matches 10 bases. This CDR3 is 16 amino acids long. The junction had 8 bases not matched to a gene; V was cut back by 0 bases and J by 6 bases. Per germline, CDR1 MNHNS and CDR2 SASEGT. The CDR3: CASSEAGRTGGFEQYF. The CDR3 bases are TGTGCCAGCAGTGAAGCGGGGAGGACAGGGGGTTTCGAGCAGTACTTC.

This sequence joins TRBV29-1 and TRBJ1-2; D may be TRBD1 (6 bases). The germline V gene encodes CDR1 SQVTM and CDR2 ANQGSEA. Trimming removed 6 bases from V and 4 bases from J, with 18 bases in between. The CDR3 sequence is 14 residues long. As DNA, the CDR3 is TGCAGCGTGGTCGGCAGGACAGCCACCTATGGCTACACCTTC. It codes for CSVVGRTATYGYTF.

The chain joins TRBV6-5 to TRBJ2-7; 7 bases line up with TRBD2. Germline trimming cut 1 base from V and 3 bases from J; bases unmatched to any gene: 9. The CDR3 consists of 16 residues. Germline values: CDR1 MNHEY, CDR2 SVGAGI. CDR3 nucleotide sequence: TGTGCCAGCAGTTACTGGGCGGGAGAGGGTTACTACGAGCAGTACTTC. This translates into CASSYWAGEGYYEQYF.

V gene TRBV4-3 combines with J gene TRBJ2-2; TRBD1 aligns across 7 bases. Germline lookup yields CDR1 LGHNA and CDR2 YSLEER. With 1 base clipped from V and 0 bases from J, the junction kept 5 bases outside the gene matches. There are 17 residues in the CDR3. CDR3 coding DNA: TGCGCCAGCAGCCAAGGGACCGGGACAGCGAACACCGGGGAGCTGTTTTTT. This encodes CASSQGTGTANTGELFF.

This rearrangement joins TRBV11-3 to TRBJ2-7; no firm D call. The germline gives CDR1 SGHNT, CDR2 YENEEA. The V gene lost 4 bases and the J gene lost 7 bases, with 11 bases spanning the gap. There are 12 residues in the CDR3. In nucleotides, the CDR3 is TGTGCCAGCAGCTACGGGTCCGGGGAGCAGTACTTC. This gives the protein CASSYGSGEQYF.

This clone was seen just once. The chain combines TRBV9 with TRBJ2-3; D may be TRBD1 (5 bases). Looked up from germline, CDR1 is SGDLS and CDR2 is YYNGEE. Trimming removed 0 bases from V and 7 bases from J, with 21 bases in between. The CDR3 runs to 17 residues. The CDR3 DNA reads TGTGCCAGCAGCGTAGGGGCCCTTGGGGCCACTCAAAATACGCAGTATTTT. This codes for CASSVGALGATQNTQYF. Complete variable domain (other parts from reference TRBV9 and TRBJ2-3): DSGVTQTPKHLITATGQRVTLRCSPRSGDLSVYWYQQSLDQGLQFLIQYYNGEERAKGNILERFSAQQFPDLHSELNLSSLELGDSALYFCASSVGALGATQNTQYFGPGTRLTVL.

J is TRBJ2-3 and V is TRBV27, with TRBD2 matching 11 bases. The CDR3 extends over 14 amino acids. Germline V gives CDR1 MNHEY, CDR2 SMNVEV (reference sequence). Trimming cost V 6 bases and J 4 bases; bases outside gene matches: 3. The CDR3 region is CASSLAGGSDTQYF. DNA for the CDR3: TGTGCCAGCAGCCTAGCGGGAGGTTCAGATACGCAGTATTTT.

This clone was recorded many times. The V call is TRBV19, the J call TRBJ1-5; no clear D. The CDR3 sequence is 15 residues long. V gave up 1 base and J gave up 4 bases, with 11 bases separating them. Germline CDR1 is LNHDA and CDR2 is SQIVND (reference sequence). CDR3 region: CASSIVPGENQPQHF. CDR3 in DNA: TGTGCCAGTAGTATAGTTCCGGGTGAGAATCAGCCCCAGCATTTT. Filled out from reference TRBV19 and TRBJ1-5, the complete variable domain reads DGGITQSPKYLFRKEGQNVTLSCEQNLNHDAMYWYRQDPGQGLRLIYYSQIVNDFQKGDIAEGYSVSREKKESFPLTVTSAQKNPTAFYLCASSIVPGENQPQHFGDGTRLSIL.

The chain uses TRBV5-6 and TRBJ2-7; 7 bases match TRBD2. V was pared by 1 base and J by 3 bases, with 10 bases of the junction left unmatched. This CDR3 has 16 residues. CDR1 and CDR2 (germline): SGHDT, YYEEEE. The CDR3: CASSLNGPAGNYEQYF. Written as DNA, the CDR3 is TGTGCCAGCAGCTTGAACGGGCCAGCGGGGAACTACGAGCAGTACTTC.

The chain has TRBV5-1 and TRBJ2-1; 10 bases agree with TRBD2. The CDR3 extends over 18 amino acids. Unmatched junction bases numbered 12, after V lost 2 bases and J lost 4 bases. Germline V gives CDR1 SGHRS, CDR2 YFSETQ. The DNA of the CDR3 is TGCGCCAGCAGCTTCCAATCTAGCGGGAGAGGGGTTTACAATGAGCAGTTCTTC. Translating gives CASSFQSSGRGVYNEQFF. The full variable domain, with the rest looked up from reference TRBV5-1 and TRBJ2-1, is KAGVTQTPRYLIKTRGQQVTLSCSPISGHRSVSWYQQTPGQGLQFLFEYFSETQRNKGNFPGRFSGRQFSNSRSEMNVSTLELGDSALYLCASSFQSSGRGVYNEQFFGPGTRLTVL.

The chain has TRBV2 and TRBJ2-1; 15 positions match TRBD2. CDR1 is SNHLY and CDR2 is FYNNEI in the germline V gene. With 6 bases clipped from V and 8 bases from J, the junction kept 8 bases outside the gene matches. CDR3 length: 16 amino acids. The CDR3 here is CASRGTGTSGRHEQFF. Written as DNA, the CDR3 is TGTGCCAGCAGAGGAACCGGGACTAGCGGGAGGCATGAGCAGTTCTTC.

The rearrangement uses TRBV27 and TRBJ2-7; tentative D call: TRBD2 (5 bases). Trimming took 3 bases from V and 7 from J, leaving 16 bases between them. The CDR3 is made up of 14 amino acids. Germline V gives CDR1 MNHEY, CDR2 SMNVEV (reference sequence). This CDR3 is CASSFTGRTGEQYF. The CDR3 DNA follows: TGTGCCAGCAGTTTTACCGGAAGGACGGGGGAGCAGTACTTC.

V usage is TRBV5-1 and J usage is TRBJ2-5, with no clear D. CDR1 and CDR2 (germline): SGHRS, YFSETQ. CDR3 length: 14 amino acids. The ends were cut back, 4 bases at V and 5 bases at J, with 15 bases in the middle. For the CDR3, the DNA is TGCGCCAGCAGCCTTCTAGGTAGTGGGGAGACCCAGTACTTC. Translated, it gives CASSLLGSGETQYF.

This clone turned up a few times. The V gene is TRBV4-2, the J gene TRBJ1-1; weak D call: TRBD1 (5 bases). The CDR3 runs to 17 residues. The ends were cut back, 0 bases at V and 2 bases at J, with 16 bases in the middle. CDR1 and CDR2 from the germline V gene are LGHNA and YNFKEQ. The DNA for the CDR3 is TGTGCCAGCAGCCAAGATCTCTGGGGCAGAGAAAACACTGAAGCTTTCTTT. Its protein product is CASSQDLWGRENTEAFF.

This chain links TRBV29-1 with TRBJ1-2; 10 nucleotides agree with TRBD1. The CDR3 length is 12 residues. Germline lookup yields CDR1 SQVTM and CDR2 ANQGSEA. The J segment lost 7 bases and the V segment lost 6 bases, leaving 5 bases of the junction unmatched. CDR3 in amino acids: CSVGQGILGYTF. In DNA, the CDR3 is TGCAGCGTGGGACAGGGGATTCTTGGCTACACCTTC. Together with reference TRBV29-1 and TRBJ1-2, the CDR3 gives the full variable domain: SAVISQKPSRDICQRGTSLTIQCQVDSQVTMMFWYRQQPGQSLTLIATANQGSEATYESGFVIDKFPISRPNLTFSTLTVSNMSPEDSSIYLCSVGQGILGYTFGSGTRLTVV.

The V call is TRBV4-3, the J call TRBJ2-7, with D uncertain. In germline, CDR1 is LGHNA, CDR2 YSLEER. This CDR3 spans 14 amino acids. Deletions cut 4 bases from V and 0 bases from J, with 10 bases between. CDR3 sequence (DNA): TGCGCCAGCAGCCCCCAATTAGACTCCTACGAGCAGTACTTC. Residues: CASSPQLDSYEQYF.

This clone was recorded once. The DNA for the CDR3 is TGTGCCAGCAGTTACTCGATCCCAGGTCAAAATGAAAAACTGTTTTTT. This encodes CASSYSIPGQNEKLFF. V usage is TRBV6-5 and J usage is TRBJ1-4, with D hard to call. Trimming removed 0 bases from V and 5 bases from J, with 13 bases in between. The CDR3 sequence is 16 residues long. From germline, CDR1 is MNHEY and CDR2 SVGAGI.

The CDR3 DNA follows: TGTGCCAGCAGTGTGGTCCAGGGGGGCTACACCTTC. It yields the protein CASSVVQGGYTF. The rearrangement uses TRBV2 and TRBJ1-2; possible D gene TRBD1, 6 bases. This CDR3 is built from 12 residues. Germline values: CDR1 SNHLY, CDR2 FYNNEI. V dropped 4 bases and J dropped 8 bases, with 11 bases sitting between them.

CDR3 region: CASSPGGSSYEQYF. DNA for the CDR3: TGTGCCAGCAGTCCAGGGGGAAGCTCCTACGAGCAGTACTTC. V usage is TRBV6-6 and J usage is TRBJ2-7; TRBD1 aligns across 7 bases. The CDR3 spans 14 residues. J gave up 0 bases and V 5 bases, and 4 bases lay outside the gene matches. Germline V gene lookup returns CDR1 MNHNY and CDR2 SVGAGI (reference sequence).

This clone was picked up one time. The CDR3 DNA reads as TGTGCCAGCAGCTCGGTCCGAGAGGAGCAGTACTTC. This encodes CASSSVREEQYF. The J gene is TRBJ2-7, the V gene TRBV7-9; D gene uncertain. The CDR3 spans 12 residues. The V gene's germline CDR1 is SEHNR and CDR2 FQNEAQ (reference sequence). Trimming took off 4 bases at V and 7 bases at J, with 11 bases between the two ends.

This chain links TRBV5-1 with TRBJ2-1; TRBD1 agrees at 7 bases. In germline, CDR1 is SGHRS, CDR2 YFSETQ. The CDR3 contains 16 residues. The V and J ends lost 2 bases and 7 bases, in that order; junction bases with no gene match: 12. The CDR3 loop is CASSLFVSGGENEQFF. The CDR3 bases are TGCGCCAGCAGCTTATTTGTCTCAGGGGGTGAAAATGAGCAGTTCTTC.

The chain combines TRBV2 with TRBJ1-4, with TRBD1 matching 9 bases. The germline V gene encodes CDR1 SNHLY and CDR2 FYNNEI. The V segment lost 2 bases and the J segment 7 bases; nucleotides outside the gene matches: 5. The CDR3 extends over 15 amino acids. The CDR3 loop is CASSEMGQGSEKLFF. CDR3 bases: TGTGCCAGCAGTGAAATGGGACAGGGAAGTGAAAAACTGTTTTTT. Full variable domain (rest looked up from reference TRBV2 and TRBJ1-4): EPEVTQTPSHQVTQMGQEVILRCVPISNHLYFYWYRQILGQKVEFLVSFYNNEISEKSEIFDDQFSVERPDGSNFTLKIRSTKLEDSAMYFCASSEMGQGSEKLFFGSGTQLSVL.

The chain links TRBV7-8 to TRBJ2-1; the match to TRBD2 covers 12 bases. CDR1 and CDR2 (germline): SGHVS, FQNEAQ. The CDR3 consists of 17 residues. V was pared by 4 bases and J by 4 bases, with 8 bases of the junction left unmatched. The CDR3 DNA reads as TGTGCCAGCAGCTCGACATGGACTAGCGGGGTATACAATGAGCAGTTCTTC. Its protein product is CASSSTWTSGVYNEQFF.

V and J are TRBV7-3 and TRBJ2-5; D call uncertain. The germline gives CDR1 SGHTA, CDR2 FQGTGA. Trimming removed 0 bases from V and 4 bases from J, with 9 bases in between. This CDR3 is built from 14 residues. The chain's CDR3 is CASSLTSTGETQYF. DNA for the CDR3: TGTGCCAGCAGCTTAACTAGCACCGGAGAGACCCAGTACTTC.

The rearrangement links TRBV4-1 to TRBJ2-3, with D hard to call. This CDR3 region has 16 residues. V was clipped by 3 bases and J by 5 bases, with 18 bases between them. The germline CDR1 and CDR2 sequences are MGHRA and YSYEKL. CDR3 coding DNA: TGCGCCAGCAGCCATTATGCCGGGTCCGATCTAGATACGCAGTATTTT. Amino acids: CASSHYAGSDLDTQYF.